This TCR beta chain was obtained from a study of blood T cell repertoires in COVID-19 (dated by TCRdb to 2020 to 2022). About the full investigation: Collaborator samples came from the United States, Italy and Spain and covered acute and convalescent phases of COVID-19. The material from the prospective study consisted of cDNA or gDNA derived from T cells, B-cell-depleted T cells, or PBMCs. Subjects who had been exposed to COVID-19, were actively infected with it, or had recovered from it provided the deeply sampled blood TCRbeta repertoires that made up the dataset. A freely available public database, intended as a resource for researchers studying the immune response to SARS-CoV-2, is where the repertoires were released. Samples came from the ongoing ImmuneRACE study (first 160 participants) plus 1,254 subjects from 6 global collaborators. A de-identified subject ID, COVID-19 status, age in years and sex were almost always included in the sample metadata. Where available, HLA class I and class II types were obtained from metadata supplied by the sample provider rather than from assay-based typing.

For this clone: What antigen it recognizes has not been identified. No base-level quality is on record; no much larger clone is a single base apart.

CDR1 is given as MNHEY and CDR2 as SMNVEV, both from the germline V gene (reference sequence). V lost 4 bases and J lost 5 bases, and the count of bases not matched to a germline gene is 7. From the cysteine through the phenylalanine, the CDR3 covers 16 amino acids. Only the CDR3 part of the read is kept: 48 bases, read in frame from the first base. What the research found in general, with its limitations: The quantity of clinical and demographic metadata differed by source and by participant and was supplied without curation.

TCRbeta CDR3 regions were amplified from genomic DNA by means of the immunoSEQ Assay, a bias-controlled multiplex PCR. The published analysis was carried out like this. Within the assay, amplification of reference gene primers was used to estimate how many nucleated cells each sample contained. Sequence reads were collapsed and filtered to measure the absolute abundance of every unique TCRbeta CDR3 rearrangement. For each sample, productive Simpson clonality was calculated by taking the square root of Simpson's diversity index across productive rearrangements. As stored in TCRdb, this immuneACCESS dataset retains in-frame rearrangements with V and J assigned. A fraction of the clones does not appear; measured against another copy, unresolved V genes explain less than half of the discrepancy, and the remainder lacks a known reason. Clone size and the V and J calls come from that table; the DNA yielded D and trimming. For this sample there are some 74,000 clones; around 78% appear just once. About 20% of the sample comes from the top ten.

Each collaborating institution followed its own protocols to collect whole blood in K2EDTA tubes. For TCRbeta analysis, collaborator samples were shipped as frozen whole blood, as isolated PBMCs, or as DNA extracted from either sample type. Sequencing was carried out using peripheral blood. The TCR comes from an elderly woman with acute or convalescent COVID-19. Recombination joined TRBV27 with TRBJ2-3; TRBD2 fits 12 bases in the junction. Read as DNA, the sequence is TGTGCCAGCAGTTCCACGACTAGCGGGAGAGGAGATACGCAGTATTTT. Translated, it gives CASSSTTSGRGDTQYF.